This TCR beta chain was recorded in a study of PD-1 blockade in classical Hodgkin lymphoma. Broader study findings: CD4+ TCR diversity rose significantly by C4D1, and CD8+ TCR diversity did not.

Autologous stem cell transplantation was followed by relapse in every patient, and brentuximab vedotin exposure varied. On this clone itself: Its target is not known.

The method was immunoSEQ multiplex PCR; TCRdb's version includes in-frame clones alone and lacks a portion of them. The data contain fewer than 100,000 clones, roughly nine tenths of them singletons. The source material was peripheral blood mononuclear cells (PBMCs), sampled at baseline. This receptor was identified in a human donor with classical Hodgkin lymphoma.

CDR3 DNA: TGTGCCAGCAGTCCCGGACGGAATGAAAAACTGTTTTTT. It is translated as CASSPGRNEKLFF. This rearrangement joins TRBV6-5 to TRBJ1-4; no definite D call. The CDR3 is 13 residues long. Per the germline V gene, CDR1 is MNHEY and CDR2 is SVGAGI. The V end lost 5 bases, the J end lost 5 bases, and 9 bases lay between the germline ends.